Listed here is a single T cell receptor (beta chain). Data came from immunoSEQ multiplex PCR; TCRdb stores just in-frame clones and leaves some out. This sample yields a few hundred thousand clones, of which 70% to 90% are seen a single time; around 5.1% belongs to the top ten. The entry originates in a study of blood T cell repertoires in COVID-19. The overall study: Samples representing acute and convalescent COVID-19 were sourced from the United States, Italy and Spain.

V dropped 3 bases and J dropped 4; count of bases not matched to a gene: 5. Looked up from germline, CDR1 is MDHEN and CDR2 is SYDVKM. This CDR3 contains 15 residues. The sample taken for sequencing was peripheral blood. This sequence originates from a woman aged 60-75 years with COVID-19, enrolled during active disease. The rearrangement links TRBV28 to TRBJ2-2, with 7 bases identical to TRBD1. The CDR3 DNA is TGTGCCAGCAGTTTTGCAGGGGGACGCACCGGGGAGCTGTTTTTT. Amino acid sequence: CASSFAGGRTGELFF.